Listed here are 20 T cell receptor beta chains from one sample, sequenced in a study of T-cell memory formation after mild COVID-19 (dated by TCRdb to about 2021). The protocol used for the library was 5' RACE. Sequencer: Illumina NovaSeq 6000. Starting from the raw public reads, TCRdb applied fastp trimming at Q25, assembled clones with MiXCR and retained in-frame beta chains. Rows are combined by CDR3 protein, so each entry shows the most common genes and DNA. Counted in this sample were a few hundred thousand distinct CDR3 sequences; less than 25% of them appeared once. Under 25% of the sample is in the top ten clones. The sequenced sample was PBMCs or a T cell subset sorted from them (not recorded which). The receptor set was obtained from a man aged 18 to 29 who had mild COVID-19 (a few samples of this study predate the infection). The sample titles of this study are shuffled in the database, so cell type and time point are left out; the donor was told from shared clones.

The CDR3 here is CSAMIKLAGVRETQYF. CDR3 bases: TGCAGTGCTATGATCAAACTAGCGGGCGTTCGAGAGACCCAGTACTTC. The chain uses TRBV20-1 and TRBJ2-5, with 9 nucleotides matching TRBD2. The germline V gene encodes CDR1 DFQATT and CDR2 SNEGSKA (reference sequence). The V gene end was trimmed by 4 bases and the J gene end by 4 bases; junction bases not matched to a gene: 13. This CDR3 is built from 16 residues.

Ten or more counts support this clonotype. The V and J genes are TRBV7-3 and TRBJ2-2; unclear D gene. CDR1 is SGHTA and CDR2 is FQGTGA in the germline V gene. Between the trimmed V and J ends, which lost 5 bases and 6 bases, there was a span of 10 bases. This CDR3 spans 13 amino acids. The CDR3 sequence is CASSLRWAGELFF. For the CDR3, the DNA is TGTGCCAGCAGCCTAAGATGGGCCGGGGAGCTGTTTTTT.

This clonotype occurred many times. V is TRBV9 and J is TRBJ1-6, with 10 bases identical to TRBD1. The ends lost 0 bases at V and 8 bases at J; junction bases unmatched: 5. The CDR3 length is 16 residues. Germline loops: CDR1 SGDLS, CDR2 YYNGEE. The CDR3 DNA is TGTGCCAGCAGCGTAGGGGGGACAGGGGTGGATTCACCCCTCCACTTT. Protein product: CASSVGGTGVDSPLHF.

This clonotype was recorded a few times. This chain uses TRBV5-1 with TRBJ2-1; D is perhaps TRBD2 (6 bases). Germline CDR1 and CDR2: SGHRS and YFSETQ. CDR3 size: 14 residues. Trimming shortened V by 4 bases and J by 8 bases, and 16 bases separated the two germline ends. As DNA, the CDR3 is TGCGCCAGCAGCCCCAGCGCGGGGAGAGATGAGCAGTTCTTC. Encoded protein: CASSPSAGRDEQFF. The whole variable domain, remainder taken from reference TRBV5-1 and TRBJ2-1, is KAGVTQTPRYLIKTRGQQVTLSCSPISGHRSVSWYQQTPGQGLQFLFEYFSETQRNKGNFPGRFSGRQFSNSRSEMNVSTLELGDSALYLCASSPSAGRDEQFFGPGTRLTVL.

This clonotype was picked up a small number of times. The V call is TRBV7-2, the J call TRBJ2-3; possibly TRBD2 for D (7 bases). The CDR3 covers 18 residues. V was pared by 3 bases and J by 0 bases, with 19 bases between. The V gene's germline CDR1 is SGHTA and CDR2 FQGNSA. The CDR3 coding sequence is TGTGCCAGCAGCTTCCTGTACGGCGGGGGCCCTAGCACAGATACGCAGTATTTT. Translation: CASSFLYGGGPSTDTQYF.

The chain couples TRBV4-2 to TRBJ2-5, with 7 bases aligning to TRBD2. Germline V lookup: CDR1 LGHNA, CDR2 YNFKEQ. This CDR3 is built from 14 residues. Trimming cost V 5 bases and J 2 bases; bases outside gene matches: 5. The CDR3 loop reads CASSALAAQETQYF. DNA of the CDR3: TGTGCCAGCAGCGCCCTAGCGGCTCAAGAGACCCAGTACTTC.

V usage is TRBV6-2 or TRBV6-3 and J usage is TRBJ1-1, with TRBD1 identical over 9 bases. Germline V gene lookup returns CDR1 MNHEY and CDR2 SVGEGT. CDR3 length: 15 amino acids. The ends lost 2 bases at V and 3 bases at J; junction bases unmatched: 4. In DNA, the CDR3 is TGTGCCAGCAGTTACCTGACAGGGGGGTACACTGAAGCTTTCTTT. It codes for CASSYLTGGYTEAFF.

This clonotype was counted many times. This chain links TRBV10-3 with TRBJ2-2, with TRBD1 matching over 8 bases. V trimming: 3 bases; J trimming: 8 bases; junction bases outside the gene matches: 14. This CDR3 has 17 residues. Germline V gene lookup returns CDR1 ENHRY and CDR2 SYGVKD. CDR3 sequence reads: CAISESWQGALGGELFF. Written as DNA, the CDR3 is TGTGCCATCAGTGAATCCTGGCAGGGGGCGTTAGGTGGGGAGCTGTTTTTT.

The V and J genes are TRBV6-2 or TRBV6-3 and TRBJ2-1, with D unresolved. Germline CDR1 reads MNHEY; CDR2 reads SVGEGT. Trimming cost V 8 bases and J 7 bases, with 9 bases left between them. The CDR3 has 11 residues. The CDR3 loop is CASSVANEQFF. The DNA for the CDR3 is TGTGCCAGCTCCGTAGCAAATGAGCAGTTCTTC.

This sequence joins TRBV7-9 and TRBJ1-1; D possibly corresponds to TRBD1 (5 bases). Trimming took off 2 bases at V and 4 bases at J, with 8 bases between the two ends. The CDR3 loop spans 13 amino acids. Germline V CDR1 and CDR2: SEHNR, FQNEAQ (reference sequence). In DNA, the CDR3 is TGTGCCAGCAGCTTAAACCAGGGCACTGAAGCTTTCTTT. It encodes CASSLNQGTEAFF. Using reference TRBV7-9 and TRBJ1-1 for the parts outside the CDR3, the full variable domain is DTGVSQNPRHKITKRGQNVTFRCDPISEHNRLYWYRQTLGQGPEFLTYFQNEAQLEKSRLLSDRFSAERPKGSFSTLEIQRTEQGDSAMYLCASSLNQGTEAFFGQGTRLTVV.

This rearrangement joins TRBV3-1 to TRBJ1-4, with 7 bases fitting TRBD1. Germline lookup yields CDR1 LGHDT and CDR2 YNNKEL (reference sequence). With V trimmed by 3 bases and J by 5 bases, 12 bases remained unmatched. The CDR3 consists of 17 residues. CDR3 sequence: CASSQPVTGTENEKLFF. The CDR3 bases are TGTGCCAGCAGCCAGCCAGTTACTGGGACAGAAAATGAAAAACTGTTTTTT.

This clonotype was seen a handful of times. CDR3 protein: CASSLPSGYHSYEQYV. The CDR3 DNA reads as TGTGCCAGCAGCTTGCCTAGCGGATACCACTCCTACGAGCAGTACGTC. The rearrangement joins TRBV11-2 to TRBJ2-7; 7 nucleotides line up with TRBD2. There are 16 residues in the CDR3. Germline trimming cut 3 bases from V and 0 bases from J; bases unmatched to any gene: 8. Germline CDR1 and CDR2: SGHAT and FQNNGV.

The genes are TRBV18 and TRBJ1-6, with 8 bases lining up with TRBD1. The CDR3 covers 15 residues. V gave up 2 bases and J gave up 7 bases; unmatched junction bases: 4. CDR1 is KGHSH, CDR2 LQKENI, per germline. CDR3 sequence: CASSPRQGWNSPLHF. As DNA, the CDR3 is TGTGCCAGCTCACCAAGACAGGGGTGGAATTCACCCCTCCACTTT.

For the CDR3, the DNA is TGTGCCCTAAACAGGAGCTCCTACGAGCAGTACGTC. Translation: CALNRSSYEQYV. The chain employs TRBV14 and TRBJ2-7, with TRBD1 as a possible D gene (5 bases). CDR1 is SGHDN, CDR2 FVKESK, per germline. The CDR3 sequence is 12 residues long. The V and J ends lost 11 bases and 0 bases respectively, with 11 bases between them.

The chain carries TRBV4-1 and TRBJ1-2; 8 nucleotides line up with TRBD1. This CDR3 contains 17 residues. Germline CDR1 and CDR2: MGHRA and YSYEKL. V lost 1 base and J lost 8; bases outside the gene matches: 15. The DNA of the CDR3 is TGCGCCAGCAGCCAAGTTGCCCCTCGGCAGGGGGCTTGGGGCTACACCTTC. Translating gives CASSQVAPRQGAWGYTF.

The CDR3 nucleotides are TGTGCCAGCAGTGAGTCGGGACTAGCGGGGGCAGATACGCAGTATTTT. Amino acids: CASSESGLAGADTQYF. The chain couples TRBV6-4 to TRBJ2-3, with 14 bases fitting TRBD2. CDR1 MRHNA and CDR2 SNTAGT come from the germline V gene. The CDR3 runs 16 residues. With V trimmed by 3 bases and J by 4 bases, 3 bases remained unmatched.

This clonotype was recorded a few times. The V call is TRBV12-3 or TRBV12-4, the J call TRBJ1-5, with D hard to call. The CDR3 is made up of 14 amino acids. V shed 3 bases and J shed 9 bases, with 15 bases lying between them. CDR3 loop: CASSFRGGGGPQHF. In DNA form, the CDR3 reads TGTGCCAGCAGTTTCCGAGGCGGCGGTGGGCCCCAGCATTTT.

The CDR3 bases are TGTGCCACCAGCAGAGGTGACAGGGGACAGCCCCAGCATTTT. This encodes CATSRGDRGQPQHF. The chain links TRBV15 to TRBJ1-5; TRBD1 agrees at 8 bases. The J segment lost 7 bases and the V segment lost 1 base, leaving 3 bases of the junction unmatched. The germline V gene encodes CDR1 LNHNV and CDR2 YYDKDF (reference sequence). The CDR3 is 14 residues long.

This clonotype was found a few times. The chain couples TRBV7-7 to TRBJ1-3, with a tentative D call TRBD1 (5 bases). This CDR3 has 15 amino acids. Germline V CDR1 and CDR2: SSHAT, FNYEAQ (reference sequence). V was trimmed by 1 base and J by 0 bases, leaving 7 bases between them. The CDR3 region has the DNA TGTGCCAGCAGCTTAGACAGGAGCTCTGGAAACACCATATATTTT. Amino acid sequence: CASSLDRSSGNTIYF.

This clonotype was detected a few times. The chain uses TRBV7-9 and TRBJ2-3; unclear D gene. Germline V gene sequence: CDR1 SEHNR, CDR2 FQNEAQ (reference sequence). The CDR3 spans 14 residues. The ends were cut back, 2 bases at V and 7 bases at J, with 13 bases in the middle. The CDR3 region is CASSLQTAQYTQYF. In DNA, the CDR3 is TGTGCCAGCAGCTTACAGACGGCGCAGTATACGCAGTATTTT.